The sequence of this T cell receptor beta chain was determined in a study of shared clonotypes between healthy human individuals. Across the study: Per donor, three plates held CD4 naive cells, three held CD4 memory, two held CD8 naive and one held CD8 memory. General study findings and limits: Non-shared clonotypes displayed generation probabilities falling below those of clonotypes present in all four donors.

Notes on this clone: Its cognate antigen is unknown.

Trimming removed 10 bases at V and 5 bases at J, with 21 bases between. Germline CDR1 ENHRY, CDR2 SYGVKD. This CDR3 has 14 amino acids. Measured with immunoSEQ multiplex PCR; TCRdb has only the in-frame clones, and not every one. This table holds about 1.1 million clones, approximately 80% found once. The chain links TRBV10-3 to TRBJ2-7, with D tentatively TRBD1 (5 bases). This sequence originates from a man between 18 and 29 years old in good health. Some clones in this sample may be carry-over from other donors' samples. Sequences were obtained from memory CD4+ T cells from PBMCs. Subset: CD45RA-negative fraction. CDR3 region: CATPTTVFPDEQYF. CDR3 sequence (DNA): TGTGCCACCCCAACGACAGTGTTCCCCGACGAGCAGTACTTC.